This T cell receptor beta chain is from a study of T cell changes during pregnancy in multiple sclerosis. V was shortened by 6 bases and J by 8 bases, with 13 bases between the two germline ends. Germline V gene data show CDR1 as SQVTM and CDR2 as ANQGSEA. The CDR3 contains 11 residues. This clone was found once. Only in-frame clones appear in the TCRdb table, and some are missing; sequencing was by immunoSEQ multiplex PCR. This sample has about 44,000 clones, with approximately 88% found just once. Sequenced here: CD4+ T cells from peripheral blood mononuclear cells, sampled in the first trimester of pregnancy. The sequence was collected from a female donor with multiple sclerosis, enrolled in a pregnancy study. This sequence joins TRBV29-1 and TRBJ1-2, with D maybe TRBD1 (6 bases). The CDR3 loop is CSVNTGTGYTF. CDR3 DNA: TGCAGCGTAAACACAGGGACCGGCTACACCTTC.